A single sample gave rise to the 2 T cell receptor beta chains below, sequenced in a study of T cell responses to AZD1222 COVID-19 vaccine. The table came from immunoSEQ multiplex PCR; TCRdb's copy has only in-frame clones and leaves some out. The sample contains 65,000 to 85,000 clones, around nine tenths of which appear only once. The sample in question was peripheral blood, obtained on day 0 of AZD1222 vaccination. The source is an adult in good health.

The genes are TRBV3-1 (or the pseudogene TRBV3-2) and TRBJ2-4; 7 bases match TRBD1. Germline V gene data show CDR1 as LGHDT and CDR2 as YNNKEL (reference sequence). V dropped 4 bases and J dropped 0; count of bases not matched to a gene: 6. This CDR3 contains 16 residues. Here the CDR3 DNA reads TGTGCCAGCAGCCCCTGGACAGGTCTAGCCAAAAACATTCAGTACTTC. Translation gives CASSPWTGLAKNIQYF.

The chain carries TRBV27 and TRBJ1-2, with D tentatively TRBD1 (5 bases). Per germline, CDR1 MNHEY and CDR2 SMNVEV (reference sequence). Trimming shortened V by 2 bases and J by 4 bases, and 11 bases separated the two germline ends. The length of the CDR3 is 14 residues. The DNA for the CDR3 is TGTGCCAGCAGTTTAAGACAGCCTTTCTATGGCTACACCTTC. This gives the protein CASSLRQPFYGYTF.